This T cell receptor beta chain emerged from a study of cytomegalovirus exposure and HLA in healthy donors. Germline-derived CDR1 and CDR2 are SGHRS and YFSETQ. V shed 1 base and J shed 4 bases, with 8 bases lying between them. The CDR3 sequence is 14 residues long. General study points: The study recorded 164 TCR beta chains that were cytomegalovirus-associated. Through in vitro validation, three CMV-associated chains were shown to be specific for CMV antigens. For TCR beta chains, V- and J-gene trimming was later linked to a missense DCLRE1C variant. Later analysis indicated greater clonal expansion among HLA-associated TCR beta chains than among equally common other chains.

Researchers ran the PCR with 60 Vbeta and 13 Jbeta primers. Here immunoSEQ multiplex PCR was the method, and the copy in TCRdb shows in-frame clones only, minus some. The sample comprises about 130,000 clones, 80% of which are singletons, and about 2.2% rests with the top ten. Worth noting for this clone: The antigen is unknown.

This clonotype originated in a man aged 30 to 39 in good health and CMV-seronegative. What was sequenced was PBMCs. The chain carries TRBV5-1 and TRBJ2-2, with D hard to call. DNA of the CDR3: TGCGCCAGCAGCTTGAGCGTGCCCACCGGGGAGCTGTTTTTT. It is translated as CASSLSVPTGELFF.